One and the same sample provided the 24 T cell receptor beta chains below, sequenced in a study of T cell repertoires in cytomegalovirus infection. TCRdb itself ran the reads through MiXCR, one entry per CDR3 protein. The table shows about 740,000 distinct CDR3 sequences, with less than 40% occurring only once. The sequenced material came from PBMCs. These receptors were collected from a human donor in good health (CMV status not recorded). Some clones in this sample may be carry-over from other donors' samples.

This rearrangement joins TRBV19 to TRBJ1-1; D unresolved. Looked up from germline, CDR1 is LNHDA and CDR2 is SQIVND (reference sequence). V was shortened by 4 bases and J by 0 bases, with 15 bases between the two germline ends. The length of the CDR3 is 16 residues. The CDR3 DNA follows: TGTGCCAGTAGTAGAGGCTGGAATATCATGAACACTGAAGCTTTCTTT. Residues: CASSRGWNIMNTEAFF.

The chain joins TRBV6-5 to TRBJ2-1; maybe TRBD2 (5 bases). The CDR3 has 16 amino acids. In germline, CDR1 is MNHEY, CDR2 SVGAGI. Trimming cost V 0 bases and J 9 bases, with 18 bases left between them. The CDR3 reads CASSYSTLALTAEQFF. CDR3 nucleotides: TGTGCCAGCAGTTACTCGACCCTAGCCCTTACGGCTGAGCAGTTCTTC.

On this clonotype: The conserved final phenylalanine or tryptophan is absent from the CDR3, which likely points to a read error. The CDR3 spells CASSLRGGEQYL. The CDR3, as DNA: TGTGCCAGCAGCTTAAGGGGAGGCGAGCAGTACTTA. This chain joins TRBV7-6 and TRBJ2-7, with a possible D match to TRBD2 (6 bases). CDR1 and CDR2 from the germline V gene are SGHVS and FNYEAQ. V lost 2 bases and J 6 bases, leaving 8 bases between the germline ends. The CDR3 has 12 amino acids.

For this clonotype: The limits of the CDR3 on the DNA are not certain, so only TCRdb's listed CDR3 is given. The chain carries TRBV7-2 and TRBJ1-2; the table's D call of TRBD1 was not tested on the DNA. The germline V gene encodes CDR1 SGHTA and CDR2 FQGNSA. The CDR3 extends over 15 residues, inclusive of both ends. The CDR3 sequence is CDSSPPGLALYVCTF.

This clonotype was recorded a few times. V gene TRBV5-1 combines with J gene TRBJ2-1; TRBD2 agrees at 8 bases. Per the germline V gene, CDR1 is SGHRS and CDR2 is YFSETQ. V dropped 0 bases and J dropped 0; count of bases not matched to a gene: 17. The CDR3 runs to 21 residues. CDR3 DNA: TGCGCCAGCAGCTTGGAAGGATCGCCGCGTTGGGGACTAGTCTCCTACAATGAGCAGTTCTTC. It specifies CASSLEGSPRWGLVSYNEQFF. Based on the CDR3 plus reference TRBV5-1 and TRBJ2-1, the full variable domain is KAGVTQTPRYLIKTRGQQVTLSCSPISGHRSVSWYQQTPGQGLQFLFEYFSETQRNKGNFPGRFSGRQFSNSRSEMNVSTLELGDSALYLCASSLEGSPRWGLVSYNEQFFGPGTRLTVL.

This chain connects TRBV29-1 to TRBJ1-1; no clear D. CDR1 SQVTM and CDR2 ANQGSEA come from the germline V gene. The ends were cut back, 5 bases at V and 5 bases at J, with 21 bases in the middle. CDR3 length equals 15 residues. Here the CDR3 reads CSVLDRAFGRTEAFF. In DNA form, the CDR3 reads TGCAGCGTTCTTGACCGAGCCTTTGGTAGGACTGAAGCTTTCTTT.

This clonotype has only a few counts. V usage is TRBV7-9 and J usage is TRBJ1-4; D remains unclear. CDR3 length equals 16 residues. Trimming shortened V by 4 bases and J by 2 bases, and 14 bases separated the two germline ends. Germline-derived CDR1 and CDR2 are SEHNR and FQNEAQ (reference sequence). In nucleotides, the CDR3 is TGTGCCAGCAGCTCCCCGGCGAAGGCGACTAATGAAAAACTGTTTTTT. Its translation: CASSSPAKATNEKLFF.

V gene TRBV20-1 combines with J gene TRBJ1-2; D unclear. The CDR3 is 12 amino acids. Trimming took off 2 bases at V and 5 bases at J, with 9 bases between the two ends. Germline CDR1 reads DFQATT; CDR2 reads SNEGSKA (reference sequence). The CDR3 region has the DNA TGCAGTGCTAGATCCCTTGGGTATGGCTACACCTTC. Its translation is CSARSLGYGYTF.

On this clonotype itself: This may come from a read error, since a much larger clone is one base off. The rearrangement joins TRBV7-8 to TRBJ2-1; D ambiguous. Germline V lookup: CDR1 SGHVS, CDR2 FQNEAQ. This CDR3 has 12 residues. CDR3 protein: CASSLQRNAQFF. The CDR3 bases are TGTGCCAGCAGCTTACAGCGCAATGCGCAGTTCTTC.

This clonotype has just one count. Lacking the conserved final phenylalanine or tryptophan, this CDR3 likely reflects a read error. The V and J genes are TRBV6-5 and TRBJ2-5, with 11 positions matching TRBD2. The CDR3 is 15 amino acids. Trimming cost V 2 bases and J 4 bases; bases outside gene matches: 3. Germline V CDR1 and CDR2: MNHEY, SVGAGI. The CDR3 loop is CASSYTSGSVETQYL. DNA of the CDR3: TGTGCCAGCAGTTACACTAGCGGGAGCGTAGAGACCCAGTACCTC.

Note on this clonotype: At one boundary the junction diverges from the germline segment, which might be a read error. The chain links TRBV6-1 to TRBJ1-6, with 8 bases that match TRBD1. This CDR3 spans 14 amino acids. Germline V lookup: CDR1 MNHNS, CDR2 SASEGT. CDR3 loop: CASSPGDRTKPLHF. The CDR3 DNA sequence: TGTGCCAGCAGTCCCGGGGACAGGACGAAACCCCTACACTTT.

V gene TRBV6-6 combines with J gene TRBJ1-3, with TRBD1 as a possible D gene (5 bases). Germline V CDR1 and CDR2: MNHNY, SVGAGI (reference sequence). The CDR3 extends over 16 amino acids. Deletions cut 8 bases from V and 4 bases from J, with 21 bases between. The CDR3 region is CASLIPGLFTGNTIYF. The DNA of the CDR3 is TGTGCCAGCTTGATTCCAGGGCTTTTCACCGGAAACACCATATATTTT.

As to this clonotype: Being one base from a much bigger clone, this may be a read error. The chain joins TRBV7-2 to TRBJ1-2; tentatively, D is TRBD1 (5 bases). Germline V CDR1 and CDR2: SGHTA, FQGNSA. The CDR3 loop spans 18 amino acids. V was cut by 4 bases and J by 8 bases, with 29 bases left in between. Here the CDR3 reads CASSSRAPGTLPGEGYTF. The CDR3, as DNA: TGTGCCAGCAGCTCCCGCGCCCCCGGGACCCTGCCAGGAGAGGGCTACACCTTC.

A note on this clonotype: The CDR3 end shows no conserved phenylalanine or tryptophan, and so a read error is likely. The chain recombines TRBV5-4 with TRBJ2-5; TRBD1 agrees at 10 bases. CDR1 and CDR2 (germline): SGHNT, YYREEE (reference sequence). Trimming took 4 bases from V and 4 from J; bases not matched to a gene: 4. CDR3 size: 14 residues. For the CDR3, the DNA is TGTGCCAGCAGCGACAGGGGGCAGGTAGAGACCCAGTACCTC. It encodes CASSDRGQVETQYL.

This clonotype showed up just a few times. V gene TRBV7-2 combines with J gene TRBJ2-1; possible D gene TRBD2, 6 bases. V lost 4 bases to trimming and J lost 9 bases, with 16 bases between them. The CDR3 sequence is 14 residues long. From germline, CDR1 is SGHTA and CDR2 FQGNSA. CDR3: CASSSYQWEAEQFF. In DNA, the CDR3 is TGTGCCAGCAGCTCATATCAGTGGGAGGCTGAGCAGTTCTTC.

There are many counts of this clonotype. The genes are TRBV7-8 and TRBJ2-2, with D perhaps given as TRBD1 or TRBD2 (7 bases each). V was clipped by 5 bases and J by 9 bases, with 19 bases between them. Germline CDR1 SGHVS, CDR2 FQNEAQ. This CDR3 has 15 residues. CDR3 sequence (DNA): TGTGCCAGCAGCCTGAGGCCAGGGGGGGATTGGGAGCTGTTTTTT. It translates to CASSLRPGGDWELFF.

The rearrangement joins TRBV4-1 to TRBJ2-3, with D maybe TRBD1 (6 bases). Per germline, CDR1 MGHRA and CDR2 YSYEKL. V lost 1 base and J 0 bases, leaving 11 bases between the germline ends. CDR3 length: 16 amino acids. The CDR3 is CASSQVDSSSTDTQYF. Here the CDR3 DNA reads TGCGCCAGCAGCCAAGTGGACAGCTCTAGCACAGATACGCAGTATTTT.

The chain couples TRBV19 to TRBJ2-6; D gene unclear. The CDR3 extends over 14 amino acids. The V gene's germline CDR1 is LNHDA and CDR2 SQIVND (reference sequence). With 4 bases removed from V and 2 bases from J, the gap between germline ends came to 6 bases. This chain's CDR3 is CASSKGTGANVLTF. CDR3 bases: TGTGCCAGTAGTAAGGGTACTGGGGCCAACGTCCTGACTTTC. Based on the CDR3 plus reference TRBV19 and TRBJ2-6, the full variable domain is DGGITQSPKYLFRKEGQNVTLSCEQNLNHDAMYWYRQDPGQGLRLIYYSQIVNDFQKGDIAEGYSVSREKKESFPLTVTSAQKNPTAFYLCASSKGTGANVLTFGAGSRLTVL.

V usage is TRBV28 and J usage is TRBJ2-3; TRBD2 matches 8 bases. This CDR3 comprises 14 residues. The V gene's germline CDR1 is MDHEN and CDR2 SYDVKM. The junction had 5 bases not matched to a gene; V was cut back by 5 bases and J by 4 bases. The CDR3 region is CASSLTSEADTQYF. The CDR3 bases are TGTGCCAGCAGTCTGACTAGCGAGGCAGATACGCAGTATTTT.

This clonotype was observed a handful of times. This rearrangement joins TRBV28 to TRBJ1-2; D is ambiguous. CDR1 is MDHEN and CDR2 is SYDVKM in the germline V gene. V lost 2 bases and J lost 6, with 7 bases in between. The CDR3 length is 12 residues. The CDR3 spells CASSLAQNGYTF. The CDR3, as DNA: TGTGCCAGCAGTTTAGCGCAGAATGGCTACACCTTC.

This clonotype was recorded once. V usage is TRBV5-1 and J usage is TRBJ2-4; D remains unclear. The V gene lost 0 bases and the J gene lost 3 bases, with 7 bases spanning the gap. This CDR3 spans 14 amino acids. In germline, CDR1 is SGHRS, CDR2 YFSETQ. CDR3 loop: CASSLADLKNIQYF. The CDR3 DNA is TGCGCCAGCAGCTTGGCGGACCTCAAAAACATTCAGTACTTC.

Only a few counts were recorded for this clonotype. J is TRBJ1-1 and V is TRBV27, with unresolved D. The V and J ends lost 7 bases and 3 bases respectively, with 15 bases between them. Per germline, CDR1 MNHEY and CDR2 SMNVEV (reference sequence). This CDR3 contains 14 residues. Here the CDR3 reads CASKSYRDYTEAFF. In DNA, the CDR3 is TGTGCCAGCAAAAGCTACCGAGATTACACTGAAGCTTTCTTT.

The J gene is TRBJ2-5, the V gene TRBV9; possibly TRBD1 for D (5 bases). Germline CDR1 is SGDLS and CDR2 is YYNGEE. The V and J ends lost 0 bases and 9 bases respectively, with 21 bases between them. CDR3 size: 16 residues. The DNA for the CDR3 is TGTGCCAGCAGCGTAGAGGGGCAGCCTACTCTCGATGCCCAGTACTTC. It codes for CASSVEGQPTLDAQYF.

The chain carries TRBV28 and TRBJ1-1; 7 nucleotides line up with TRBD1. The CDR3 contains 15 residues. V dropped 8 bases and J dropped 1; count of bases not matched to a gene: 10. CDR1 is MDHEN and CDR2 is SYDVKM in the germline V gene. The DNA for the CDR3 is TGTGCCAGCTCCCTTCCGGGACAGCAGAACACTGAAGCTTTCTTT. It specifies CASSLPGQQNTEAFF.